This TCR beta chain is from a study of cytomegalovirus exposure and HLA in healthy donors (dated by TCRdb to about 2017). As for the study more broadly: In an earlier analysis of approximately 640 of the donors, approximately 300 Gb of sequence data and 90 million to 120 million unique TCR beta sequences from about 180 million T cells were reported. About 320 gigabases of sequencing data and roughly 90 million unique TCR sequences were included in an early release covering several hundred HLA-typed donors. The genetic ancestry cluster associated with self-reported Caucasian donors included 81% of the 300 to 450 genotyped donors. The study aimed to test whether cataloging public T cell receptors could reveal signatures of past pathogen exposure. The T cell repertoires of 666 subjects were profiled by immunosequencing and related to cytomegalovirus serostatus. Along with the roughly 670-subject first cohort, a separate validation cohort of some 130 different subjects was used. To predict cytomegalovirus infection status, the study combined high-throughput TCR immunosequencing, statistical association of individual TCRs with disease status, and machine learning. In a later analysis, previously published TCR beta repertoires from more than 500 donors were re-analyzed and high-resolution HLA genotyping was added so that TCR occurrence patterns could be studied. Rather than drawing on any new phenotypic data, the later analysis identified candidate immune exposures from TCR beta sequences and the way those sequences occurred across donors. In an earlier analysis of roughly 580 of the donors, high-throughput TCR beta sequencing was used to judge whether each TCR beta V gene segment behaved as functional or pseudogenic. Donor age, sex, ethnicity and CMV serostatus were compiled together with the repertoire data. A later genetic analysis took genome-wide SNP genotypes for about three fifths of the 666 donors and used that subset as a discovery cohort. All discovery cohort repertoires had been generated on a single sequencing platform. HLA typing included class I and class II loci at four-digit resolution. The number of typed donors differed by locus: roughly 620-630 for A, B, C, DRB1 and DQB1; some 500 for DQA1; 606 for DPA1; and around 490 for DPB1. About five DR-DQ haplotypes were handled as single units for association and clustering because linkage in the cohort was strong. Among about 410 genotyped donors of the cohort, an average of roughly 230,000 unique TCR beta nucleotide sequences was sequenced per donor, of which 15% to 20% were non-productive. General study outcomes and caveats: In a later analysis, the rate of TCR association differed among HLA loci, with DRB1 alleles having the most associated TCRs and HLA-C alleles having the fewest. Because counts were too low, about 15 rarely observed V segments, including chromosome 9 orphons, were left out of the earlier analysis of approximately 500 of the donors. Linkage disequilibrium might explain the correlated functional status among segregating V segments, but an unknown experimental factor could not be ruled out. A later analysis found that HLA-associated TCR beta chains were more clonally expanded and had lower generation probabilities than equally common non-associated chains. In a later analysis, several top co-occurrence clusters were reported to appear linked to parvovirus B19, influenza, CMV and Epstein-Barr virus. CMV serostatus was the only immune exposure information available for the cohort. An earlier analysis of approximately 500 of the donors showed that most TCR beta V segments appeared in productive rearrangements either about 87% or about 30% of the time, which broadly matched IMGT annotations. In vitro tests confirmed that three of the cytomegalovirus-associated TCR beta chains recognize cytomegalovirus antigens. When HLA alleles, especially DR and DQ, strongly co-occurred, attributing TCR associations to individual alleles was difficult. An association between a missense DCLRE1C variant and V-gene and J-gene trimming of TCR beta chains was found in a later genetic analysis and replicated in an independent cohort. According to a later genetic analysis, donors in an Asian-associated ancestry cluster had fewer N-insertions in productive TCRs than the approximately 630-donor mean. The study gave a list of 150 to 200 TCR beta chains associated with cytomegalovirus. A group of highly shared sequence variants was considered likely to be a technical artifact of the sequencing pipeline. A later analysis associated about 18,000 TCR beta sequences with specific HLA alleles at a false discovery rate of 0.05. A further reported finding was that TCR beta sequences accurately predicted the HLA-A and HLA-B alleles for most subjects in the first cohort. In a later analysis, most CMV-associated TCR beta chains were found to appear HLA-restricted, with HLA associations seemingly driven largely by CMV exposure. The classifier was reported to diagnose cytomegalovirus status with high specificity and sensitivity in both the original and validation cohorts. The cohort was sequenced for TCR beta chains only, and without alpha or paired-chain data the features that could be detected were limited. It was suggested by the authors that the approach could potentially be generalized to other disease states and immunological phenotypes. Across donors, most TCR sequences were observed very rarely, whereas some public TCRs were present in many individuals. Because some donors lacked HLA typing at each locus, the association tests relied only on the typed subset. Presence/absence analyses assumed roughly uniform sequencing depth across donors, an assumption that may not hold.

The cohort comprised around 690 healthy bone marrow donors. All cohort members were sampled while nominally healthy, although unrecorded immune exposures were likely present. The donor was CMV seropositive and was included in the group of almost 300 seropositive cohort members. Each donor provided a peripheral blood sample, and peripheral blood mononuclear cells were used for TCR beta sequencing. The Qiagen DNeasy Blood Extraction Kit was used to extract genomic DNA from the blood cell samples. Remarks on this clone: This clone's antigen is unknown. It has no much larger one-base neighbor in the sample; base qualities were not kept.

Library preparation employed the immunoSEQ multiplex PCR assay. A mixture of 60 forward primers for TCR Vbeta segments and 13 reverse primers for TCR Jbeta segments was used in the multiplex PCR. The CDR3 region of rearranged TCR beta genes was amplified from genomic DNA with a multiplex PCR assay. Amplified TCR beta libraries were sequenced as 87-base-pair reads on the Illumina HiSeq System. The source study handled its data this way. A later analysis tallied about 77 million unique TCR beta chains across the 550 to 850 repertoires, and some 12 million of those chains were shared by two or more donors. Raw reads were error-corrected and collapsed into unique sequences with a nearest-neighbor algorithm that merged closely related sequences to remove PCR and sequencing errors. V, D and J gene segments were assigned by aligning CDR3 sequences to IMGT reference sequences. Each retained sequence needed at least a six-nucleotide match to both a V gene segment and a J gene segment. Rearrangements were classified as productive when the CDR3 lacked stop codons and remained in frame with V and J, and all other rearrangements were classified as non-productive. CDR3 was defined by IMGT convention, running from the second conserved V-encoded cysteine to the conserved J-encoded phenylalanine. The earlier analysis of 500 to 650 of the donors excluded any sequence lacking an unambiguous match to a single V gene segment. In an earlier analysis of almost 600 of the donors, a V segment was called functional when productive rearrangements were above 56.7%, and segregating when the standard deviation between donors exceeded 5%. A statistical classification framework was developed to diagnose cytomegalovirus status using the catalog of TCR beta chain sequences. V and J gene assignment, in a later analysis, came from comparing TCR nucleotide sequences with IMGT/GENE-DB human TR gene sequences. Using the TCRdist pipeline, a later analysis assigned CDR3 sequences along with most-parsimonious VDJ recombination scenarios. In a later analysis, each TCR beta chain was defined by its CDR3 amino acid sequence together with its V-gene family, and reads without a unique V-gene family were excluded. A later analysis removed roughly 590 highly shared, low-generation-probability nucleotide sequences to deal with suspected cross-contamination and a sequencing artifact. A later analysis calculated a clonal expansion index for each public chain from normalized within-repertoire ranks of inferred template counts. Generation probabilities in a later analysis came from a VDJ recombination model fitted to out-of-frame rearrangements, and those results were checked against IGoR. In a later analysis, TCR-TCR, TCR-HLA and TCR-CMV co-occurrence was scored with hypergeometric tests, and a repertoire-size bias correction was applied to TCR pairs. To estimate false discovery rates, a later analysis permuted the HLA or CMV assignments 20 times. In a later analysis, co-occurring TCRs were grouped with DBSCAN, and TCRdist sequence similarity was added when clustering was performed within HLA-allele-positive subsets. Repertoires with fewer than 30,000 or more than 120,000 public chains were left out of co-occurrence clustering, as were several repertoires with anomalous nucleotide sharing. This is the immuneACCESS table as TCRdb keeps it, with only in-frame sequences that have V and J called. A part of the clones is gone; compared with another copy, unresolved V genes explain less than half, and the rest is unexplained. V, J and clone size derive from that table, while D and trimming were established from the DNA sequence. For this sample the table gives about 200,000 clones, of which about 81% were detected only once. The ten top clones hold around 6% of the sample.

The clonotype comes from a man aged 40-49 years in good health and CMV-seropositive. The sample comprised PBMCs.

CDR3 sequence: CASSQAGTDLNTEAFF. The nucleotide sequence is TGTGCCAGCAGCCAAGCCGGGACAGATCTGAACACTGAAGCTTTCTTT. The V and J segments used are TRBV14 and TRBJ1-1, and 7 junction bases match TRBD1. Trimmed from V: 1 base; trimmed from J: 0 bases; junction bases lacking a gene match: 5. In the germline V gene, CDR1 corresponds to SGHDN and CDR2 to FVKESK. Including cysteine and phenylalanine, the CDR3 has 16 amino acids. CDR3 DNA is the only sequence kept; it has 48 bases, read in frame from the first base.